Listed below are T cell receptor beta chains from one sample, sequenced in a study of tumor-infiltrating lymphocytes in primary liver carcinoma. MiXCR was run by TCRdb on the multiplex PCR reads, yielding one entry per CDR3 protein. The sample consists of 25,000 or so distinct CDR3 sequences, 75% to 80% of them appearing once. Sequencing was carried out using liver tumor tissue from sampling region 5. The receptor source for this set is a woman younger than 45 with primary liver carcinoma and hepatitis B virus infection. The CDR3 runs from the conserved cysteine through the conserved F or W. A D gene is named only where the DNA matches it firmly. Some rows have no size entry. The others give once, few or many, or a class for an expanded clone.

CDR3nt	CDR3aa	v_gene	abundance	j_gene	d_gene
TGTGTCAATAGTTTAAATTCGGGAATTGACCCCACGGGGCAGTTCTTC	CVNSLNSGIDPTGQFF	TRBV28	.	TRBJ2-1	.
TGTGCCAGCAGTTATGGGAATAATCAGCCCCAGCAATTT	CASSYGNNQPQQF	TRBV6-2/TRBV6-3	.	TRBJ1-5	.
TGTGCCAGCAGTGTCTCCGGGACGGGCCTGCATTTC	CASSVSGTGLHF	TRBV28	.	TRBJ1-5	.
TGTGCCAGCAGCTTTAGCAATGAGCAGTTCTTC	CASSFSNEQFF	TRBV11-1	many	TRBJ2-1	.
TGTGCCAGTAGTTTGGTAAAGAGAGCGGGACCCTTCAGGGCTGAGCAGTTCTTC	CASSLVKRAGPFRAEQFF	TRBV28	.	TRBJ2-1	TRBD2
TGTGCCAGCAGGAATGGGGGAGGCACTAATGAAAAACTATTTTTT	CASRNGGGTNEKLFF	TRBV2	once	TRBJ1-4	.
TGCAGCGACGCTGCCGGGAGCGTAGTCGGTGAAGAGTTCTTC	CSDAAGSVVGEEFF	TRBV29-1	.	TRBJ2-1	.
TGTGCCAGTAGCACTACCTACCGACAGGTTTCCTACGAGCAGCACTTC	CASSTTYRQVSYEQHF	TRBV5-5	.	TRBJ2-7	.
TGTGCCGTCAGTGAGCTGTACGGGGATACGAAGTATTTT	CAVSELYGDTKYF	TRBV10-3	.	TRBJ2-3	.
TGTGCCAGCAGTGAATATCGGCTAGTTGAGGGGTTCGGGGAGCTGTTTTTT	CASSEYRLVEGFGELFF	TRBV25-1	many	TRBJ2-2	.
TGTGCTAGTGGTTTGGGACTGGGAAAAGCTTTCTTT	CASGLGLGKAFF	TRBV12-5	many	TRBJ1-1	.
TGCAGTACTAGTGCGGCTAGCGGGTTGGAGACCCGGTACTTC	CSTSAASGLETRYF	TRBV20-1	.	TRBJ2-5	TRBD2
TGCGCCAGCAGCTTGTCCGGTACAGGGGAAGCCTACGAGCAGTACTTC	CASSLSGTGEAYEQYF	TRBV5-1	.	TRBJ2-7	TRBD1
TGTGCCTGGAACTTAGGGGGGGATTACGAGCAGTACTTC	CAWNLGGDYEQYF	TRBV30	few	TRBJ2-7	.
TGTGCCAGCAGTACAGGGGGTAGCACCGGGGAGCTGTTTTTT	CASSTGGSTGELFF	TRBV6-1	.	TRBJ2-2	TRBD1
TGTGCCAACAGCTTACTCTCCTACGAGCAGTACTTC	CANSLLSYEQYF	TRBV11-2	.	TRBJ2-7	.
TGTGCCAGCAGTGTAGACGGACCCCCTCCACCCAAAGATACGCAGTATTTT	CASSVDGPPPPKDTQYF	TRBV5-4	once	TRBJ2-3	.
TGCGCCAGTAGCCAAGGCGAAGGAAGGGGCAGGATTGCTACTAACTATGGCTACACCTTC	CASSQGEGRGRIATNYGYTF	TRBV4-3	.	TRBJ1-2	.
TGCGCCAGCAGCCAAGATGTCGGGGCTCGACTCTACGAGCAGTACTTC	CASSQDVGARLYEQYF	TRBV4-3	.	TRBJ2-7	.
TGTAGTGTTTCTCCCGGGACAGGGGGTGGCTACACCTTC	CSVSPGTGGGYTF	TRBV20-1	few	TRBJ1-2	TRBD1
TGTGTCAGCAGCCACCAGGGGGGAACAGATACACAGTATTTT	CVSSHQGGTDTQYF	TRBV5-4	.	TRBJ2-3	.
TGTGCCAGCAGCTTAGGAGTAGCCAACAATGAGCAGTTCTTC	CASSLGVANNEQFF	TRBV5-6	.	TRBJ2-1	.
TGCAACGCCGGGCTAGCGGGCTACAATGGGCAGTTCTTC	CNAGLAGYNGQFF	TRBV29-1	.	TRBJ2-1	TRBD2
TGCGCCTGGAAGGTCTTGGGCGCGGCCCTAGGGACCCGATACTTC	CAWKVLGAALGTRYF	TRBV30	.	TRBJ2-5	.
TGCACCAGCAGCTTTAGCGGGCGAGCCTACGAGCTGTACTTC	CTSSFSGRAYELYF	TRBV5-1	once	TRBJ2-7	TRBD2
TGTACAAGCAGCTTAGCTGGGTTCGCGAGTACCGGAGAGCTGTTTTTT	CTSSLAGFASTGELFF	TRBV11-2	.	TRBJ2-2	.
TGTGCCAACAGCCGACTAGCGTGGGGGGGGTATGATCAGTTCTTC	CANSRLAWGGYDQFF	TRBV11-3	once	TRBJ2-1	TRBD2
TGTACCAGCAGCCATGAACACCTAAGACAGGGGGGACCGCGCGAGCAGTACTTC	CTSSHEHLRQGGPREQYF	TRBV4-2	.	TRBJ2-7	TRBD1
TGTTCCAGCAGCAGGGTTATGGCGGGAGTGCCCTGGGAGCTGTTTTTT	CSSSRVMAGVPWELFF	TRBV11-1	.	TRBJ2-2	TRBD2
TGTGCCAGCAGTTTCCGAGGCACCGGAAGCACCATATATTTT	CASSFRGTGSTIYF	TRBV28	.	TRBJ1-3	.
TGTGCCAGCAGCATAGACGGACACCCTCCACCCACAGATATACAGTATTTT	CASSIDGHPPPTDIQYF	TRBV5-4	.	TRBJ2-3	.
TGTGCCAGCAGCTTGGAACAGGGGGCGAGGAGGGAGAGGGGGCACTACAATGAGCAGATCTTC	CASSLEQGARRERGHYNEQIF	TRBV11-2	.	TRBJ2-1	TRBD1
TGTGCCAGCTCACCATCTGTTGGCCGGATCAGTGAGCAGTACTTC	CASSPSVGRISEQYF	TRBV18	many	TRBJ2-7	.
TGTGACTGGAGTTGGGAGGTCACTGAAGCTTTCTTC	CDWSWEVTEAFF	TRBV30	.	TRBJ1-1	.
TGTGCCAACAGCCAGGGGGGGAATGAACAGTTCTTC	CANSQGGNEQFF	TRBV5-4	.	TRBJ2-1	.